This T cell receptor (beta chain) was obtained from a study of T cell repertoires in cytomegalovirus infection. This CDR3 region has 14 residues. The trim removed 6 bases at V and 9 bases at J, leaving 4 bases unmatched. Germline loops: CDR1 SEHNR, CDR2 FQNEAQ (reference sequence). TCRdb used MiXCR to reprocess the reads, holding one entry per CDR3 protein. The sample has 250,000 or so distinct CDR3 sequences; around 15% are singletons. This clonotype has just a few counts. This sequence was found in a human donor in good health (CMV status not recorded). Some clones in this sample may be carry-over from other donors' samples. The J gene is TRBJ1-6, the V gene TRBV7-9, with 11 bases lining up with TRBD1. Sequenced input: CD8+ T cells from PBMCs. The chain's CDR3 is CASRAGTGGSPLHF. The CDR3 coding sequence is TGTGCCAGCAGGGCCGGGACAGGGGGTTCACCCCTCCACTTT.